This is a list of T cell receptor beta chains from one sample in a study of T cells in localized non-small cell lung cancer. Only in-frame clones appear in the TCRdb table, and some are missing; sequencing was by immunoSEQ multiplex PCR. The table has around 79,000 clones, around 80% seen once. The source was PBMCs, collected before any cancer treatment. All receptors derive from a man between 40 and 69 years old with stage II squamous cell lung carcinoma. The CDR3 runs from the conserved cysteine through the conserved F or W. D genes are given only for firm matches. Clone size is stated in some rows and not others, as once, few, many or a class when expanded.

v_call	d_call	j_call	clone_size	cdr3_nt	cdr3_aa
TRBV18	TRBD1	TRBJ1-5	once	TGTGCCAGCTCACTCGTTACAGGGGGCAATCAGCCCCAGCATTTT	CASSLVTGGNQPQHF
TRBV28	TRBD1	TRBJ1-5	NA	TGTGCCAGCAGTTTAGGACAGGGGGGTCGCCAGCCCCAGCATTTT	CASSLGQGGRQPQHF
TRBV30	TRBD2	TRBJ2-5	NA	TGTGCCTGGAGTGGAACGGGCCTAGCGGGGGGAGGAGAGACCCAGTACTTC	CAWSGTGLAGGGETQYF
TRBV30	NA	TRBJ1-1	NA	TGTGCCTGGAGTGCCGGGACACTGAACACTGAAGCTTTCTTT	CAWSAGTLNTEAFF
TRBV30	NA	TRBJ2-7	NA	TGTGCCTGGAGTACCACCATCTACGAGCAGTACTTC	CAWSTTIYEQYF
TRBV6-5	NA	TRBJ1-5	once	TGTGCCAGCAGTCCCCAGAAAGGGAGCAATCAGCCCCAGCATTTT	CASSPQKGSNQPQHF
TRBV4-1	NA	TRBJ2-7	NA	TGCGCCAGCAGCCAACCTCGGACAGAGATTATCTACGAGCAGTACTTC	CASSQPRTEIIYEQYF
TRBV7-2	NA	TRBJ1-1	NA	TGTGCCAGCAGCTTAGTTCAGGGGAGGACTGAAGCTTTCTTT	CASSLVQGRTEAFF
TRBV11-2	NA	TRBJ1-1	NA	TGTGCCAGCAGCCTACAGGGTTCGGGGACCACTGAAGCTTTCTTT	CASSLQGSGTTEAFF
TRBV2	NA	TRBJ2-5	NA	TGTGCCAGCAGAAAAGGGGCAGGGAGAGAGACCCAGTACTTC	CASRKGAGRETQYF
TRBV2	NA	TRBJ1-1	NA	TGTGCCAGCAGTGGTTGGGCTGAAGCTTTCTTT	CASSGWAEAFF
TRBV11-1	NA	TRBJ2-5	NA	TGTGCCAGCAGCTTAGCGAGGGGGGCAGGGACCCAGTACTTC	CASSLARGAGTQYF
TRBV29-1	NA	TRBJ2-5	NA	TGCAGCGTTAGGGACGGACAAGAGACCCAGTACTTC	CSVRDGQETQYF
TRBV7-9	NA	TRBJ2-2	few	TGTGCCAGCAGCTTTTATCGGGGGGAGCTGTTTTTT	CASSFYRGELFF
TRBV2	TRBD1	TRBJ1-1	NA	TGTGCCACGGTACAGGGGAGGAAGGGCACTGAAGCTTTCTTT	CATVQGRKGTEAFF
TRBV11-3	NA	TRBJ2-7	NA	TGTGCCAGCAGCTTAGATAAAGGGTACGAGCAGTACTTC	CASSLDKGYEQYF
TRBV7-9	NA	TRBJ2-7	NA	TGTGCCAGCAGCCCGTCCTGGGATAGCTCCTACGAGCAGTACTTC	CASSPSWDSSYEQYF
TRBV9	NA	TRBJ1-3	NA	TGTGCCAGCAGCGTAGTAGGGACTGGAAGCACCATATATTTT	CASSVVGTGSTIYF
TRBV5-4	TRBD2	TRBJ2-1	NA	TGTGCCAGCAGCTCTAAAGGTAGCGGGGGGATGCTGTTCTTC	CASSSKGSGGMLFF
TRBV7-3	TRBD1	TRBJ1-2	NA	TGTGCCAGCAGCCCGAGGGACAGGGGGTTTGATGGCTACACCTTC	CASSPRDRGFDGYTF
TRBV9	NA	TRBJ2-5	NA	TGTGCCAGCAGCGTTCGGTTACCGAAACCCCCCCAAGAGACCCAGTACTTC	CASSVRLPKPPQETQYF
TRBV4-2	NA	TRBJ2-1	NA	TGTGCCAGCAGCCAGAACCCTAGCACAGACAATGAGCAGTTCTTC	CASSQNPSTDNEQFF
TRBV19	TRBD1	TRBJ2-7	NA	TGTGCCAGTAGTTCCCGGACAGGGGGCTCCTACGAGCAGTACTTC	CASSSRTGGSYEQYF
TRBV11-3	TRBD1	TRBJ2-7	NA	TGTGCCAGCAGCTACGCGACAGGGTCCTCCTACGAGCAGTACTTC	CASSYATGSSYEQYF
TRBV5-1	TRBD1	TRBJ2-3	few	TGCGCCAGCAGCTTAGGGGGCGCGAACACAGATACGCAGTATTTT	CASSLGGANTDTQYF
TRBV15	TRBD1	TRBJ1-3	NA	TGTGCCACCAGCAGTACGGGACAGTTGTCTGGAAACACCATATATTTT	CATSSTGQLSGNTIYF
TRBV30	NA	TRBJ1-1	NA	TGTGCCTGGAGTGTCGTCTCTGCGGACACTGAAGCTTTCTTT	CAWSVVSADTEAFF
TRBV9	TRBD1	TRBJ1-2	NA	TGTGCCAGCAGCCTCCTATCCGGGACAGGAGACTTTGGCTACACCTTC	CASSLLSGTGDFGYTF
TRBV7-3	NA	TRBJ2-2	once	TGTGCCAGCAGCGCAACAGACCCTTCCGGCACCGGGGAGCTGTTTTTT	CASSATDPSGTGELFF
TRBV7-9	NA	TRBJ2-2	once	TGTGCCAGCAGCCCTAACACCGGGGAGCTGTTTTTT	CASSPNTGELFF